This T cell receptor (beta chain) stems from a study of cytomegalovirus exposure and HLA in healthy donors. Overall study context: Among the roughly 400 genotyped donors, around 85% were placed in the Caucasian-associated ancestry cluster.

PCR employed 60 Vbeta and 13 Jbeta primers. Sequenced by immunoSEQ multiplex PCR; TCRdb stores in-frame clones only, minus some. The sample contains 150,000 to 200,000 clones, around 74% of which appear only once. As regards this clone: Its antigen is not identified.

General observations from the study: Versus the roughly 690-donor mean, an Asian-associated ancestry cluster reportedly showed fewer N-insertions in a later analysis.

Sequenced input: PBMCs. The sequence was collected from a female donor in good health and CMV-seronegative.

The CDR3 loop reads CASSLYSADYGYTF. CDR3 bases: TGCGCCAGCAGCTTGTACAGTGCCGACTATGGCTACACCTTC. This chain connects TRBV5-1 to TRBJ1-2; unclear D gene. CDR3 length: 14 amino acids. Germline V lookup: CDR1 SGHRS, CDR2 YFSETQ. Between the trimmed V and J ends, which lost 1 base and 3 bases, there was a span of 10 bases.